This is a list of T cell receptor beta chains from one sample in a study of T cell responses to AZD1222 COVID-19 vaccine. This table comes from immunoSEQ multiplex PCR, and its TCRdb copy is limited to in-frame clones, with some not included. The sample includes roughly 100,000 clones, just over 90% of them seen just once. The specimen comprised peripheral blood, sampled on day 0 of AZD1222 vaccination. The receptors were gathered from an adult in good health. The CDR3 runs from the conserved cysteine through the conserved F or W. The D gene is left open where the match is weak. Clone sizes are given selectively: once, few, many, or a class where the clone is expanded.

size	D	V	J	CDR3	DNA
.	TRBD1	TRBV28	TRBJ1-5	CASSPGTVGQPQHF	TGTGCCAGCAGTCCAGGGACAGTCGGTCAGCCCCAGCATTTT
.	.	TRBV11-3	TRBJ2-2	CASSLRGGGHDGNTGELFF	TGTGCCAGCAGCTTAAGGGGAGGAGGCCATGACGGCAACACCGGGGAGCTGTTTTTT
.	.	TRBV28	TRBJ1-2	CASSPRTALYGYTF	TGTGCCAGCAGTCCCCGGACAGCTCTCTATGGCTACACCTTC
.	TRBD2	TRBV5-4	TRBJ2-2	CASSFKLAGDAGELFF	TGTGCCAGCAGCTTCAAACTAGCGGGGGACGCCGGGGAGCTGTTTTTT
.	.	TRBV18	TRBJ2-2	CASSPLVPSGTGELFF	TGTGCCAGCTCACCTCTCGTCCCCAGTGGTACCGGGGAGCTGTTTTTT
.	.	TRBV6-5	TRBJ1-4	CASARGSHNEKLFF	TGTGCCAGCGCCCGGGGGAGCCATAATGAAAAACTGTTTTTT
.	.	TRBV4-2	TRBJ2-7	CASSQHPRLVSYEQYF	TGTGCCAGCAGCCAACACCCCCGACTCGTCTCCTACGAGCAGTACTTC
.	.	TRBV15	TRBJ1-1	CATSRYGGNTEAFF	TGTGCCACCAGCAGATACGGGGGGAACACTGAAGCTTTCTTT
.	.	TRBV9	TRBJ1-3	CASSVDRVGNTIYF	TGTGCCAGCAGCGTAGACAGGGTTGGAAACACCATATATTTT
.	.	TRBV5-1	TRBJ2-7	CASSLKTGSTGEQYF	TGCGCCAGCAGCTTGAAGACAGGATCCACGGGGGAGCAGTACTTC
.	.	TRBV28	TRBJ2-7	CASSPEGTYEQYF	TGTGCCAGCAGTCCCGAGGGTACCTACGAGCAGTACTTC
once	.	TRBV15	TRBJ2-7	CATSRDRSDEQYF	TGTGCCACCAGCAGAGACAGGTCCGACGAGCAGTACTTC
.	.	TRBV5-1	TRBJ1-1	CASTTSPGGTEAFF	TGCGCCAGCACGACAAGCCCGGGTGGCACTGAAGCTTTCTTT
.	.	TRBV6-5	TRBJ2-7	CASMRIPTRTYEQYF	TGTGCCAGCATGAGGATCCCTACCCGGACCTACGAGCAGTACTTC
.	.	TRBV2	TRBJ2-7	CASMKDTTYEQYF	TGTGCCAGCATGAAGGACACCACCTACGAGCAGTACTTC
.	.	TRBV7-9	TRBJ1-2	CASSLVGGTLYGYTF	TGTGCCAGCAGCTTAGTGGGGGGTACCCTCTATGGCTACACCTTC
.	.	TRBV3-1/TRBV3-2	TRBJ1-5	CASSRTLNQPQHF	TGTGCCAGCAGCCGGACACTCAATCAGCCCCAGCATTTT
.	.	TRBV6-5	TRBJ1-5	CASSPTGLNQPQHF	TGTGCCAGCAGCCCCACAGGGCTCAATCAGCCCCAGCATTTT
once	.	TRBV5-1	TRBJ2-5	CASSLAPQETQYF	TGCGCCAGCAGCTTGGCCCCCCAAGAGACCCAGTACTTC
.	.	TRBV14	TRBJ2-7	CATGGQLDEQYF	TGTGCCACCGGAGGGCAGCTAGACGAGCAGTACTTC
.	.	TRBV10-1	TRBJ1-3	CASSAGGIGNTIYF	TGCGCCAGCAGTGCGGGCGGAATTGGAAACACCATATATTTT
.	.	TRBV5-8	TRBJ2-1	CASSDEGSSYNEQFF	TGTGCCAGCAGCGACGAGGGAAGCTCCTACAATGAGCAGTTCTTC
.	.	TRBV5-1	TRBJ2-7	CASSLDGLYEQYF	TGCGCCAGCAGCTTGGATGGACTCTACGAGCAGTACTTC
.	.	TRBV29-1	TRBJ1-1	CSVRWVNTEAFF	TGCAGCGTTAGGTGGGTGAACACTGAAGCTTTCTTT